The rows below give T cell receptor beta chains drawn from one sample of a study of blood T cell repertoires in COVID-19. Measured with immunoSEQ multiplex PCR; TCRdb has only the in-frame clones, and not every one. The data hold 95,000 to 150,000 clones, with approximately 81% observed a single time. Specimen: peripheral blood. These receptors originate from a woman of 80 years or more with acute or convalescent COVID-19. Both conserved end residues are part of each CDR3. D genes are given only for firm matches. Clone size is not always given. Where it is, it says once, few, many or a class for expanded clones.

size,V,D,J,length,DNA,CDR3
few,TRBV6-2/TRBV6-3,-,TRBJ2-7,13,TGTGCCAGCAGTTATCCCCCGACTACGGAGCAGTACTTC,CASSYPPTTEQYF
-,TRBV30,-,TRBJ2-1,11,TGTGCCTGGACCGGCTACAATGAGCAGTTCTTC,CAWTGYNEQFF
-,TRBV30,-,TRBJ1-1,13,TGTGCCTGGACAAAGGGGCCTGACACTGAAGCTTTCTTT,CAWTKGPDTEAFF
-,TRBV28,-,TRBJ1-2,12,TGTGCCAGCAGTAGAGGTGGCTATGGCTACACCTTC,CASSRGGYGYTF
-,TRBV11-3,-,TRBJ2-6,15,TGTGCCAGCAGCACAGGGTTCTCTGGGGCCAACGTCCTGACTTTC,CASSTGFSGANVLTF
-,TRBV12-3/TRBV12-4,-,TRBJ1-6,12,TGTGCCAGCAGATCAAATAATTCACCCCTCCACTTT,CASRSNNSPLHF
once,TRBV9,-,TRBJ2-1,15,TGTGCCAGCAGCGTAGAGGGAGGTCCCTACAATGAGCAGTTCTTC,CASSVEGGPYNEQFF
-,TRBV18,-,TRBJ2-7,18,TGTGCCAGCTCACCATACGTGGGTTCCGCGGAGATATACTACGAGCAGTACTTC,CASSPYVGSAEIYYEQYF
-,TRBV12-3/TRBV12-4,-,TRBJ2-5,13,TGTGCCAGCAGTGGCGGTGTTCAAGAGACCCAGTACTTC,CASSGGVQETQYF
-,TRBV14,TRBD2,TRBJ2-7,15,TGTGCCAGCAGCCAAGGACTAGCGGGAGCTGGCGAGCAGTACTTC,CASSQGLAGAGEQYF
-,TRBV4-1,-,TRBJ2-5,14,TGCGCCAGCAGCCCCGGACAGAAGCAAGAGACCCAGTACTTC,CASSPGQKQETQYF
-,TRBV9,-,TRBJ1-2,13,TGTGCCAGCAGCGCACGCTCGGACTATGGCTACACCTTC,CASSARSDYGYTF
-,TRBV5-4,TRBD2,TRBJ2-1,16,TGTGCCAGCAGCACTACCGGGACTAGTGGGTGGTGGGAGCAGTTCTTC,CASSTTGTSGWWEQFF
-,TRBV5-1,-,TRBJ1-4,14,TGCGCCAGCAGCTTATCAGCAACTAATGAAAAACTGTTTTTT,CASSLSATNEKLFF
once,TRBV7-9,TRBD2,TRBJ2-5,16,TGTGCCAGCAGCCAGAAACTAGCGGGGCTGGGAGAGACCCAGTACTTC,CASSQKLAGLGETQYF
-,TRBV19,TRBD1,TRBJ1-2,14,TGTGCCAGTAGTGCCAGGACAGGGGACTATGGCTACACCTTC,CASSARTGDYGYTF
-,TRBV19,-,TRBJ2-1,13,TGTGCCAGTAGTATCGGCCGCGGTAATGAGCAGTTCTTC,CASSIGRGNEQFF
-,TRBV7-3,-,TRBJ2-1,15,TGTGCCAGCAGCAAAGACGTAGGAGGGGGCTATGAGCAGTTCTTC,CASSKDVGGGYEQFF
once,TRBV18,TRBD1,TRBJ1-2,15,TGTGCCAGCTCACCGGACAGGGGTACGAGCTATGGCTACACCTTC,CASSPDRGTSYGYTF
-,TRBV5-1,-,TRBJ2-5,15,TGCGCCAGCAGCTTGGCCTCTGGCAGTCAAGAGACCCAGTACTTC,CASSLASGSQETQYF
-,TRBV6-6,-,TRBJ1-1,12,TGTGCCAGCAGTTATCCTAACACTGAAGCTTTCTTT,CASSYPNTEAFF
once,TRBV5-1,TRBD1,TRBJ1-1,16,TGCGCCAGCAGATCCGGACAGGGGGCTATGAACACTGAAGCTTTCTTT,CASRSGQGAMNTEAFF
once,TRBV29-1,-,TRBJ1-4,14,TGCAGCGTCCCAAGACAGGAGCCCCTCTCGAAACTGTTTTTT,CSVPRQEPLSKLFF
-,TRBV30,TRBD1,TRBJ2-1,12,TGTGCCTGGAGTGGTACAGGGGCTGAGCAGTTCTTC,CAWSGTGAEQFF
-,TRBV28,TRBD1,TRBJ1-4,18,TGTGCCAGCAGTCCCCCGGGACAGGGGGTTGCAACTAATGAAAAACTGTTTTTT,CASSPPGQGVATNEKLFF
-,TRBV3-1/TRBV3-2,TRBD1,TRBJ1-2,16,TGTGCCAGCAGCCATTGGGACAGAGTGACTAACTATGGCTACACCTTC,CASSHWDRVTNYGYTF
-,TRBV29-1,-,TRBJ1-1,13,TGCAGCGTTGAAAGGAGTTCAGGGTCTGAAGCTTTCTTT,CSVERSSGSEAFF
-,TRBV9,-,TRBJ1-4,16,TGTGCCAGCAGCCCCGGCGACGGGGAACAGAATGAAAAACTGTTTTTT,CASSPGDGEQNEKLFF
-,TRBV30,-,TRBJ2-3,13,TGTGCCTGGAGCCAGGGTATCCCAGATACGCAGTATTTT,CAWSQGIPDTQYF
-,TRBV6-5,TRBD1,TRBJ1-3,14,TGTGCCAGCAAGGAGGGGGCCGATGGAAACACCATATATTTT,CASKEGADGNTIYF
-,TRBV6-5,-,TRBJ2-7,13,TGTGCCAGCAGCCCACCCGCCCTAGACGAGCAGTACTTC,CASSPPALDEQYF
-,TRBV7-9,TRBD1,TRBJ1-6,15,TGTGCCAGCAGCTTATACCGGGACAGTAATTCACCCCTCCACTTT,CASSLYRDSNSPLHF
few,TRBV9,-,TRBJ1-2,15,TGTGCCAGCAGCGTTCTTTTACAGGTTCTCTATGGCTACACCTTC,CASSVLLQVLYGYTF
few,TRBV18,TRBD1,TRBJ2-6,15,TGTGCCAGCTCACTCGACAGGGGTGGGGCCAACGTCCTGACTTTC,CASSLDRGGANVLTF
once,TRBV18,TRBD2,TRBJ2-7,16,TGTGCCAGCTCTCCTCGCCAGCGGACTAGCGGTCACGAGCAGTACTTC,CASSPRQRTSGHEQYF
few,TRBV29-1,TRBD1,TRBJ1-3,14,TGCAGCGTGGAGGGACAGCTCTCTGGAAACACCATATATTTT,CSVEGQLSGNTIYF
-,TRBV24-1,-,TRBJ2-1,18,TGTGCCACCAGTGCTTCAGGGGCTTTTCAAGACGGCTACAATGAGCAGTTCTTC,CATSASGAFQDGYNEQFF
-,TRBV7-2,TRBD1,TRBJ2-1,15,TGTGCCAGCAGCCCGGACAGGGCCTCCTACAATGAGCAGTTCTTC,CASSPDRASYNEQFF
-,TRBV18,-,TRBJ2-7,13,TGTGCCAGCTCCCGCGGCCCGGCCTACGAGCAGTACTTC,CASSRGPAYEQYF
-,TRBV6-5,TRBD1,TRBJ1-4,14,TGTGCCAGCAGATTTCAGGGGGGAGGTGAAAAACTGTTTTTT,CASRFQGGGEKLFF
-,TRBV28,TRBD2,TRBJ2-7,14,TGTGCCAGCAGGGCTAGCGGGAGGGCTTGGGAGCAGTACTTC,CASRASGRAWEQYF
-,TRBV28,-,TRBJ2-6,15,TGTGCCAGCAGTTTCTCCGTCTCTGGGGCCAACGTCCTGACTTTC,CASSFSVSGANVLTF
-,TRBV11-3,-,TRBJ2-3,13,TGTGCCAGCAGCTTGGGAGAACTGGATACGCAGTATTTT,CASSLGELDTQYF
once,TRBV4-1,TRBD2,TRBJ2-1,16,TGCGCCAGCAGCCAAGATCAGACTAGCGGATACAATGAGCAGTTCTTC,CASSQDQTSGYNEQFF
once,TRBV18,TRBD1,TRBJ1-6,14,TGTGCCAGCTCACCGGCAGGGGGAAAATCACCCCTCCACTTT,CASSPAGGKSPLHF
-,TRBV28,TRBD1,TRBJ2-1,15,TGTGCCAGCAGCACCCGGGGGACAGGGGTCAATGAGCAGTTCTTC,CASSTRGTGVNEQFF
-,TRBV3-1/TRBV3-2,-,TRBJ2-3,13,-,CASSQVASGADTF
-,TRBV7-9,TRBD1,TRBJ2-1,15,TGTGCCAGCAGCACTCGACAGGGGGGCTACAATGAGCAGTTCTTC,CASSTRQGGYNEQFF
-,TRBV7-2,-,TRBJ2-7,14,TGTGCCAGCAGCTTATATTCAGGGGAAGACGAGCAGTACTTC,CASSLYSGEDEQYF
-,TRBV3-1/TRBV3-2,TRBD1,TRBJ1-6,14,TGTGCCAGCAGCCAAGAGGACAGGGATTCACCCCTCCACTTT,CASSQEDRDSPLHF
once,TRBV7-3,-,TRBJ2-3,13,TGTGCCAGCAGCCGAGAGGCCAGAGATACGCAGTATTTT,CASSREARDTQYF
-,TRBV12-3/TRBV12-4,TRBD1,TRBJ1-1,13,TGTGCCAGCGACAGGGGGCGCAGCGCTGAAGCTTTCTTT,CASDRGRSAEAFF
-,TRBV4-2,-,TRBJ1-1,15,TGTGCCAGCAGCCAAGATCTCACGGTGAACACTGAAGCTTTCTTT,CASSQDLTVNTEAFF
-,TRBV9,-,TRBJ1-4,14,TGTGCCAGCAGCGTAGGTCCTTGGCAAGAAAAACTGTTTTTT,CASSVGPWQEKLFF